This TCR beta chain stems from a study of blood T cell repertoires in COVID-19. Study background: Collection of acute and convalescent COVID-19 samples took place in the United States, Italy and Spain. In each case, the material was cDNA or gDNA derived from T cells, B-cell-depleted T cells, or PBMCs.

Profiled with immunoSEQ multiplex PCR; TCRdb holds only in-frame clones, not every one. The sample consists of approximately 150,000 clones, about four fifths of them appearing once. In germline, CDR1 is MDHEN, CDR2 SYDVKM. This CDR3 is built from 13 residues. Trimming stripped 6 bases from V and 3 bases from J, with 9 bases between. The source material was peripheral blood. The V call is TRBV28, the J call TRBJ1-5; D uncertain. The origin of this receptor is a man in his 70s who had recovered from COVID-19. CDR3 amino acids: CASSAGINQPQHF. For the CDR3, the DNA is TGTGCCAGCAGCGCCGGGATCAATCAGCCCCAGCATTTT.